Sequencing of this T cell receptor (beta chain) was carried out in a study of CD8 T cells in ankylosing spondylitis. This CDR3 has 14 amino acids. J was trimmed by 5 bases and V by 8 bases; bases with no gene match: 10. Germline V gene lookup returns CDR1 LGHNA and CDR2 YNFKEQ. Points from the study as a whole: Apparently characteristic of ankylosing spondylitis blood was a TCR beta motif (eight highly homologous variants).

TCRdb recomputed calls from the 5' RACE reads with MiXCR, one row per CDR3 protein. This repertoire shows 670,000 or so distinct CDR3 sequences, around 19% found once; its top ten account for under 20%. Points on this clonotype: The target antigen is unknown.

The sequenced sample consisted of blood, either unsorted or a sorted T cell fraction (not recorded which). The sequence was obtained from a male donor with ankylosing spondylitis. The chain links TRBV4-2 to TRBJ2-5; TRBD1 matches at 8 bases. CDR3 nucleotide sequence: TGTGCCAGCGGAGCGCCAGGGGGCGTGGAGACCCAGTACTTC. This encodes CASGAPGGVETQYF.